The clone carrying this T cell receptor (beta chain) was observed a handful of times. Arm-PCR of CDR3 regions and iRepertoire HTBI primers were the basis on which TCR beta libraries were built. Using its own MiXCR run on the multiplex PCR reads, TCRdb lists one record per CDR3 protein. The table shows 650,000 to 850,000 distinct CDR3 sequences, with around 30% occurring only once. This sample was taken from a study of regulatory T cells in long-lasting Graves disease. The time point was: persistent/refractory GD, antithyroid drugs over 5 years with positive TRAb. After RNA was extracted from PBMCs, the TCR library was made from it. The length of the CDR3 is 13 residues. The V end lost 5 bases, the J end lost 1 base, and 11 bases lay between the germline ends. Germline CDR1 is SQVTM and CDR2 is ANQGSEA.

The genes are TRBV29-1 and TRBJ1-2; maybe TRBD1 (6 bases). This receptor was obtained from a female donor with Graves disease. This sample comprised peripheral blood mononuclear cells (PBMCs), obtained when the disease was refractory, from a patient treated with antithyroid drugs. The CDR3 sequence is CSVTTGDNYGYTF. For the CDR3, the DNA is TGCAGCGTTACGACAGGAGATAACTATGGCTACACCTTC.